This TCR beta chain was sequenced for a study of PD-1 blockade in classical Hodgkin lymphoma. Turning to the study itself: The patients were dosed with nivolumab 3 mg/kg, infused intravenously every 2 weeks. General study results and limits: Exclusion applied to patients who initiated nivolumab less than 1 year following ASCT. Baseline TCR diversity was reportedly lower in newly diagnosed patients than healthy donors. Complete responders possessed baseline diversity comparable to newly diagnosed patients.

Clones were read by immunoSEQ multiplex PCR, and TCRdb kept only the in-frame ones, dropping some. The sample contains 55,000 to 65,000 clones, 85% to 90% of which appear only once. Concerning this clone: Its antigen is not known.

Brentuximab vedotin exposure varied among the patients, all of whom had relapsed after autologous stem cell transplantation. The V gene lost 3 bases and the J gene lost 0 bases, with 3 bases spanning the gap. CDR3 length: 13 amino acids. Germline V gene data show CDR1 as MNHNS and CDR2 as SASEGT. The chain employs TRBV6-1 and TRBJ2-1; no reliable D call. Source: peripheral blood mononuclear cells (PBMCs), taken at baseline. This TCR derives from a human donor with classical Hodgkin lymphoma. CDR3 sequence: CASSDSSYNEQFF. CDR3 sequence (DNA): TGTGCCAGCAGTGATAGCTCCTACAATGAGCAGTTCTTC.